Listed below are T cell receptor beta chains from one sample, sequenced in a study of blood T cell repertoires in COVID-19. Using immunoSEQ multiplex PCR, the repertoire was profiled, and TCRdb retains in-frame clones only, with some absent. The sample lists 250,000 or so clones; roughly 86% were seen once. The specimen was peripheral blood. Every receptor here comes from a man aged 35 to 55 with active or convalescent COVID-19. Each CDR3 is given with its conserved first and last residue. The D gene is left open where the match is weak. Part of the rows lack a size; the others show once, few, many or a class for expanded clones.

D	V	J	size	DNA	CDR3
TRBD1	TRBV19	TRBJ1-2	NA	TGTGCCAGTACTAACCGGGACAGTCACTATGGCTACACCTTC	CASTNRDSHYGYTF
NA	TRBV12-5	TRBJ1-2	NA	TGTGCTAGTGGCTGGAGTCCCAGAGACAGGAACGAGGATGGCTACACCTTC	CASGWSPRDRNEDGYTF
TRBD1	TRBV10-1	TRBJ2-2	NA	TGCGCCAGCCGGGACAGAAACACCGGGGAGCTGTTTTTT	CASRDRNTGELFF
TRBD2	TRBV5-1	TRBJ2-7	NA	TGCGCCAGCAGCCTAGGGTTGACTAGCGATGGCTACGAGCAGTACTTC	CASSLGLTSDGYEQYF
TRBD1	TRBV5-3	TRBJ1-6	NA	TGTGCCAGAAGTCGATGGACAGGGGGTAATTCACCCCTCCACTTT	CARSRWTGGNSPLHF
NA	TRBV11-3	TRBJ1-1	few	TGTGCCAGCAGCTCAGGGCCCACTGAAGCTTTCTTT	CASSSGPTEAFF
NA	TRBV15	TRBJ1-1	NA	TGTGCCACCAGCAGAGATCGGGGGGTCACTGAAGCTTTCTTT	CATSRDRGVTEAFF
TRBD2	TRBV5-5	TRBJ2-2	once	TGTGCCAGCAGCTACGGAGTAGCGGGGGACACCGGGGAGCTGTTTTTT	CASSYGVAGDTGELFF
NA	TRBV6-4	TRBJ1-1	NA	TGTGCCAACGTCTCGGCTGAAGCTTTCTTT	CANVSAEAFF
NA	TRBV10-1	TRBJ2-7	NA	TGCGCCAGCAGGACCGGACATCTCCACTCCTACGAGCAGTACTTC	CASRTGHLHSYEQYF
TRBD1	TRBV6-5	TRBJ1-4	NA	TGTGCCAGCAGGTCGACAGGGGCCGAGCCGGAAAAACTGTTTTTT	CASRSTGAEPEKLFF
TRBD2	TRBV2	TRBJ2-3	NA	TGTGCCATCCGGGACTATGATTCAGATACGCAGTATTTT	CAIRDYDSDTQYF
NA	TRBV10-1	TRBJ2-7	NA	TGCGCCAGCAGTGAGTCAGGGCTCCCGGGGGATGGAGAGCAGTACTTC	CASSESGLPGDGEQYF
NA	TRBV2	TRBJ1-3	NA	TGTGCCAGCACTCGACTACCTGGAAACACCATATATTTT	CASTRLPGNTIYF
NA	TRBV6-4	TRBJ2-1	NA	TGTGCCAGCAGTGACTCGTCCGCATCAGGGCCGTTGGGCAATGAGCAGTTCTTC	CASSDSSASGPLGNEQFF
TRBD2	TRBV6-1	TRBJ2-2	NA	TGTGCCAGCAGTGCAGGCAACCGCGGGGGGGCCGCGAACACCGGGGAGCTGTTTTTT	CASSAGNRGGAANTGELFF
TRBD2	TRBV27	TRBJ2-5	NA	TGTGCCAGCAGGGGCACTAGCGGGGCTTGGAGGGAGACCCAGTACTTC	CASRGTSGAWRETQYF
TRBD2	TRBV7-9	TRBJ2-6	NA	TGTGCCAGCAGCTTAGGGACTAGCGGGACTGGGGCCAACGTCCTGACTTTC	CASSLGTSGTGANVLTF
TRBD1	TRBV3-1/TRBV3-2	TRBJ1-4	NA	TGTGCCAGCACCACAGGGGGCTTAAGTGAAAAACTGTTTTTT	CASTTGGLSEKLFF
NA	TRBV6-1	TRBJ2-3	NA	TGTGCCAGCAGTGAACTTAACGAGGGCACAGATACGCAGTATTTT	CASSELNEGTDTQYF
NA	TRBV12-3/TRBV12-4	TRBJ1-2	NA	TGTGCCAGCAGTTTTGTCAGAACCTATGGCTACACCTTC	CASSFVRTYGYTF
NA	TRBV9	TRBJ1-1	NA	TGTGCCAGCAGCGTAGGCCCAGACTTTGTCAACACTGAAGCTTTCTTT	CASSVGPDFVNTEAFF
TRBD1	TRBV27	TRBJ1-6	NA	TGTGCCAGCAGTACACAGGGGTCCTATAATTCACCCCTCCACTTT	CASSTQGSYNSPLHF
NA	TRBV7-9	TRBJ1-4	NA	TGTGCCAGCAGCTTATCCTTCGGGGGGAGTAATGAAAAACTGTTTTTT	CASSLSFGGSNEKLFF
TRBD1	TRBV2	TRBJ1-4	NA	TGTGCCAGCAGCCGGACAGGTCTTAATGAAAAACTGTTTTTT	CASSRTGLNEKLFF
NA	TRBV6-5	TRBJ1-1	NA	TGTGCCAGCAGCGACTATGACAGGTCGAACACTGAAGCTTTCTTT	CASSDYDRSNTEAFF
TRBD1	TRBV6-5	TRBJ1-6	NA	TGTGCCAGCAGTTTACAGGGGGCGGGATATTCACCCCTCCACTTT	CASSLQGAGYSPLHF
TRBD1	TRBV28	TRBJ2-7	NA	TGTGCCAGCAGTCAAAGGACAGGCCACGAGCAGTACTTC	CASSQRTGHEQYF
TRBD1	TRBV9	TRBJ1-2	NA	TGTGCCAGCAGCGCCTCGACAGGGGGCGGCCATGGCTACACCTTC	CASSASTGGGHGYTF
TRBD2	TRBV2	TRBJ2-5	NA	TGTGCCAGCAGTGATTTCCCCACTAGCGGGAGGGCCCGGGAGACCCAGTACTTC	CASSDFPTSGRARETQYF